The source of this T cell receptor beta chain is a study of early T cells in non-severe SARS-CoV-2 infection. The CDR3 has 16 amino acids. Germline V gives CDR1 KGHSH, CDR2 LQKENI. V was cut by 0 bases and J by 1 base, with 12 bases left in between. In its sample, this clonotype was seen a few times. TCRdb redid the calling of the 5' RACE reads with MiXCR, one entry per CDR3 protein. There are tens of thousands of distinct CDR3 sequences in the sample; approximately 11% occur only once, and about 9.9% lies in the top ten. This chain uses TRBV18 with TRBJ1-2, with D possibly TRBD1 on 6 matching bases. Material: whole blood. The receptor's source is an adult who was a healthcare worker with PCR-confirmed SARS-CoV-2 infection or an uninfected control (not recorded which). The chain's CDR3 is CASSPPAGGVNYGYTF. CDR3 coding DNA: TGTGCCAGCTCACCACCGGCTGGGGGCGTTAACTATGGCTACACCTTC.